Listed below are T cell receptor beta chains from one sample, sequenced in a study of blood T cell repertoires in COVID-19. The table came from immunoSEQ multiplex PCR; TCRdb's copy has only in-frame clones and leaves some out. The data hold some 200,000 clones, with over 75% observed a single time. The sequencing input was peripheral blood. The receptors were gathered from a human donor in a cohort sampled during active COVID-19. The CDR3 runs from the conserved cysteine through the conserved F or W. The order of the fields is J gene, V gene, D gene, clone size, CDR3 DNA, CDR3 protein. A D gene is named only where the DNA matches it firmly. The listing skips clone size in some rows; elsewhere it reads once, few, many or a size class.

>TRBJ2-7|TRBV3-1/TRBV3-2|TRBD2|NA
TGTGCCAGCAGCCCGGCCCCCCCGCCAGCGGGATTCGACGAGCAGTACTTC
CASSPAPPPAGFDEQYF
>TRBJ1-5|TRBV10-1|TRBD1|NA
TGCGCCAGCCCTAAAGGTCAGGACAGGGTTCCGTATAAGCCCCAGCATTTT
CASPKGQDRVPYKPQHF
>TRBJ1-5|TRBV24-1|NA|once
TGTGCCACCAGTGATTCAGCGTACCTTAGCAATCAGCCCCAGCATTTT
CATSDSAYLSNQPQHF
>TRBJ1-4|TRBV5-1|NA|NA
TGCGCCAGCAGCTTGGTAGGGGGAGCAGATGAAAAACTGTTTTTT
CASSLVGGADEKLFF
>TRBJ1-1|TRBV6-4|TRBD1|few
TGTGCCAGCAGTGATTCCGACAGGGGAGGACAAGCTTTCTTT
CASSDSDRGGQAFF
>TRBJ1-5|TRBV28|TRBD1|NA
TGTGCCAGCAGGTCCGGGACAGGGGAAGATCAGCCCCAGCATTTT
CASRSGTGEDQPQHF
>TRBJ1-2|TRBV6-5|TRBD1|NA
TGTGCCAGCAGTTACAGGGGGCAGAGGTTCTACACCTTC
CASSYRGQRFYTF
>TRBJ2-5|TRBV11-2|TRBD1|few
TGTGCCAGCAGCTTAAGATCCCGGGACAGGGGGGAGACCCAGTACTTC
CASSLRSRDRGETQYF
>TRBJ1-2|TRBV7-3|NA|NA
TGTGCCAGCAGCTTAGCGGGGAACTATGGCTACACCTTC
CASSLAGNYGYTF
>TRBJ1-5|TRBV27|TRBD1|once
TGTGCCAGCAGTTACTTCCCGGGACAGGGGAATCAGCCCCAGCATTTT
CASSYFPGQGNQPQHF
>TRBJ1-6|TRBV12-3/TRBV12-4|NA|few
TGTGCCAGCAGTTTCCCAGGTTCACCCCTCCACTTT
CASSFPGSPLHF
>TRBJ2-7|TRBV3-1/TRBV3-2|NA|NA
TGTGCCAGCAGCCAGTCCCCCCGGGAGCAGTACTTC
CASSQSPREQYF
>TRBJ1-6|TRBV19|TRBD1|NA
TGTGCCAGTAGTACCGGACAGGAAATAAATTCACCCCTCCACTTT
CASSTGQEINSPLHF
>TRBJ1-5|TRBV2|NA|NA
TGTGCCAGCAGTGATAGGGAGTGGCAGCCCCAGCATTTT
CASSDREWQPQHF
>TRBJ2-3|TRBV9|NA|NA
TGTGCCAGCAGCGTAGACGGCGGAACTAGCACAGATACGCAGTATTTT
CASSVDGGTSTDTQYF
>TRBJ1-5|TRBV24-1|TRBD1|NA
TGTGCCACCAGTGATCCTCAGGGGGGTATAGGCAATCAGCCCCAGCATTTT
CATSDPQGGIGNQPQHF